This passage covers 21 T cell receptor beta chains from one sample sequenced in a study of cytomegalovirus exposure and HLA in healthy donors. The PCR contained 60 Vbeta and 13 Jbeta primers. Sequencing used immunoSEQ multiplex PCR; TCRdb keeps in-frame clones, though not all of them. The sample lists roughly 160,000 clones; 60% to 80% were seen once. What was sequenced was PBMCs. Source of these receptors: a young man in good health and CMV-seropositive.

The chain is built from TRBV9 and TRBJ2-3; 8 bases are shared with TRBD2. The CDR3 sequence is 15 residues long. Per the germline V gene, CDR1 is SGDLS and CDR2 is YYNGEE. The V segment lost 6 bases and the J segment 5 bases; nucleotides outside the gene matches: 11. This CDR3 reads CASTRNVGGEDTQYF. The CDR3 nucleotides read TGTGCCAGCACCAGAAACGTCGGGGGGGAAGATACGCAGTATTTT.

V and J are TRBV30 and TRBJ1-5; 7 bases match TRBD1. The CDR3 consists of 12 residues. The V gene end was trimmed by 4 bases and the J gene end by 9 bases; junction bases not matched to a gene: 6. CDR1 and CDR2 from the germline V gene are GTSNPN and SVGIG (reference sequence). The CDR3 DNA reads TGTGCCTGGACAGGGGGTCCCGGGCCCCAGCATTTT. It yields the protein CAWTGGPGPQHF.

V usage is TRBV5-5 and J usage is TRBJ1-5; no definite D call. Germline values: CDR1 SGHKS, CDR2 YYEKEE (reference sequence). There are 13 residues in the CDR3. The ends were cut back, 4 bases at V and 4 bases at J, with 9 bases in the middle. The CDR3 loop is CASSNWANQPQHF. The DNA of the CDR3 is TGTGCCAGCAGCAACTGGGCAAATCAGCCCCAGCATTTT.

This chain connects TRBV5-6 to TRBJ1-1; no definite D call. The germline V gene encodes CDR1 SGHDT and CDR2 YYEEEE. CDR3 length: 11 residues. Trimming stripped 4 bases from V and 3 bases from J, with 4 bases between. The DNA for the CDR3 is TGTGCCAGCAGCGACTACACTGAAGCTTTCTTT. The encoded protein is CASSDYTEAFF. Variable domain in full (rest from reference TRBV5-6 and TRBJ1-1): DAGVTQSPTHLIKTRGQQVTLRCSPKSGHDTVSWYQQALGQGPQFIFQYYEEEERQRGNFPDRFSGHQFPNYSSELNVNALLLGDSALYLCASSDYTEAFFGQGTRLTVV.

A single count supports this clone. This chain links TRBV4-1 with TRBJ1-2; 9 nucleotides align to TRBD1. Losses at the gene ends were 3 bases for V and 3 bases for J; bases not matched to a gene: 5. The CDR3 has 15 residues. Germline loops: CDR1 MGHRA, CDR2 YSYEKL. This CDR3 reads CASSQGQGWDYGYTF. DNA for the CDR3: TGCGCCAGCAGCCAGGGACAGGGATGGGACTATGGCTACACCTTC.

This chain uses TRBV19 with TRBJ1-5; D is uncertain. Germline V lookup: CDR1 LNHDA, CDR2 SQIVND (reference sequence). The CDR3 length is 15 residues. Trimming left V 1 base short and J 7 bases short, with 14 bases between. The CDR3 DNA sequence: TGTGCCAGTAGTATAGCGGCGACTGGCGGCCAGCCCCAGCATTTT. Protein: CASSIAATGGQPQHF.

This clone was seen only a few times. This chain links TRBV11-2 with TRBJ2-3; TRBD2 agrees at 8 bases. V lost 5 bases and J lost 1; bases outside the gene matches: 11. Germline CDR1 reads SGHAT; CDR2 reads FQNNGV. The CDR3 sequence is 17 residues long. The CDR3 spells CASSHGGGSGRTDTQYF. The CDR3 DNA reads as TGTGCCAGCAGCCACGGGGGGGGAAGCGGGCGCACAGATACGCAGTATTTT.

This sequence joins TRBV7-9 and TRBJ2-6, with a tentative D call TRBD2 (6 bases). This CDR3 comprises 15 residues. Trimming removed 5 bases at V and 2 bases at J, with 10 bases between. CDR1 is SEHNR, CDR2 FQNEAQ, per germline (reference sequence). The CDR3 coding sequence is TGTGCCAGCAGCCCTAGGAGGGCTGGGGCCAACGTCCTGACTTTC. As protein: CASSPRRAGANVLTF. Looking up the rest from reference TRBV7-9 and TRBJ2-6 gives the full variable domain: DTGVSQNPRHKITKRGQNVTFRCDPISEHNRLYWYRQTLGQGPEFLTYFQNEAQLEKSRLLSDRFSAERPKGSFSTLEIQRTEQGDSAMYLCASSPRRAGANVLTFGAGSRLTVL.

The gene calls are TRBV27 and TRBJ2-1; the D gene is possibly TRBD1 (5 bases). In germline, CDR1 is MNHEY, CDR2 SMNVEV (reference sequence). V lost 9 bases, J lost 9 bases, and 9 bases lay in between. The CDR3 extends over 10 amino acids. CDR3 protein: CASRGGEQFF. The CDR3 coding sequence is TGTGCCAGTAGGGGTGGTGAGCAGTTCTTC.

This sequence joins TRBV2 and TRBJ2-3; unclear D gene. The CDR3 contains 12 residues. Germline V lookup: CDR1 SNHLY, CDR2 FYNNEI. V lost 2 bases and J lost 10, with 10 bases in between. In DNA, the CDR3 is TGTGCCAGCAGTGAATCCCGTCAGGCGCAGTATTTT. The encoded protein is CASSESRQAQYF.

This clone was counted between two and nine times. This sequence joins TRBV7-9 and TRBJ1-6, with 9 bases that match TRBD1. Trimming took 4 bases from V and 7 from J; bases not matched to a gene: 14. The CDR3 sequence is 18 residues long. Germline CDR1 and CDR2: SEHNR and FQNEAQ (reference sequence). This CDR3 is CASSSPTPGQGNNSPLHF. DNA of the CDR3: TGTGCCAGCAGCTCACCTACACCGGGACAGGGTAACAATTCACCCCTCCACTTT.

This clone was detected only a few times. The CDR3 nucleotides read TGCGCCAGCAGCCAAGATCGGGGGGGTTGGACTGAAGCTTTCTTT. It encodes CASSQDRGGWTEAFF. This chain joins TRBV4-3 and TRBJ1-1, with D maybe TRBD1 (5 bases). Trimming removed 0 bases at V and 5 bases at J, with 13 bases between. The CDR3 is 15 amino acids. Germline V gene lookup returns CDR1 LGHNA and CDR2 YSLEER.

The chain couples TRBV10-2 to TRBJ2-7; TRBD1 matches 8 bases. With 5 bases clipped from V and 3 bases from J, the junction kept 6 bases outside the gene matches. CDR3 length: 14 residues. Germline CDR1 reads WSHSY; CDR2 reads SAAADI. Here the CDR3 DNA reads TGCGCCAGCAGTAGGACAGGGTTAGACTACGAGCAGTACTTC. It is translated as CASSRTGLDYEQYF.

V usage is TRBV10-3 and J usage is TRBJ2-7; 8 nucleotides match TRBD1. In germline, CDR1 is ENHRY, CDR2 SYGVKD. This CDR3 is built from 15 residues. Trimming at V came to 4 bases and at J to 1 base, leaving 6 bases not matched to a gene. CDR3 amino acids: CAISGPDRGSYEQYF. The CDR3 region has the DNA TGTGCCATCAGTGGGCCTGACAGGGGTTCCTACGAGCAGTACTTC.

This chain's CDR3 is CASSLGVGWGGEAFF. CDR3 sequence (DNA): TGTGCCAGCAGCTTAGGAGTCGGGTGGGGAGGTGAAGCTTTCTTT. The V and J genes are TRBV7-6 and TRBJ1-1; D remains ambiguous. The CDR3 runs 15 residues. With 1 base removed from V and 7 bases from J, the gap between germline ends came to 16 bases. Germline assignment: CDR1 SGHVS and CDR2 FNYEAQ.

The chain employs TRBV7-9 and TRBJ1-4; tentative D call: TRBD1 (6 bases). Germline CDR1 is SEHNR and CDR2 is FQNEAQ (reference sequence). Trimming pared 5 bases from V and 3 bases from J, leaving 13 bases between. The CDR3 has 15 residues. In DNA form, the CDR3 reads TGTGCCAGCAGCGCAGGGGCTCAGGCTAATGAAAAACTGTTTTTT. Amino acids: CASSAGAQANEKLFF.

The chain is built from TRBV13 and TRBJ2-1; D might be TRBD1 (6 bases). The CDR3 is 12 residues long. Germline CDR1 reads PRHDT; CDR2 reads FYEKMQ (reference sequence). Trimming stripped 6 bases from V and 6 bases from J, with 9 bases between. CDR3 loop: CASSYRVNEQFF. The DNA of the CDR3 is TGTGCCAGCAGTTACAGGGTCAATGAGCAGTTCTTC.

The chain links TRBV19 to TRBJ2-7, with 12 bases identical to TRBD2. With V trimmed by 6 bases and J by 6 bases, 3 bases remained unmatched. There are 13 residues in the CDR3. Germline V gives CDR1 LNHDA, CDR2 SQIVND (reference sequence). The CDR3 sequence: CASSRLAGVEQYF. DNA for the CDR3: TGTGCCAGTAGCCGACTAGCGGGAGTCGAGCAGTACTTC.

The chain uses TRBV6-5 and TRBJ2-7; 7 bases map to TRBD2. Germline CDR1 reads MNHEY; CDR2 reads SVGAGI. The CDR3 runs to 15 residues. Trimming cost V 3 bases and J 4 bases; bases outside gene matches: 9. CDR3 DNA sequence: TGTGCCAGCAGTTATGGGGAGGCGGGGGTTTACGAGCAGTACTTC. Amino acid sequence: CASSYGEAGVYEQYF.

A few counts support this clone. The chain links TRBV6-5 to TRBJ2-7; tentative D call: TRBD2 (5 bases). Germline V gives CDR1 MNHEY, CDR2 SVGAGI. The CDR3 totals 16 residues. The germline V and J ends were trimmed by 0 bases and 2 bases, with 14 bases remaining between them. CDR3 loop: CASSYSRPIGAYEQYF. The CDR3 coding sequence is TGTGCCAGCAGTTACTCCCGCCCAATCGGGGCCTACGAGCAGTACTTC.

The chain links TRBV27 to TRBJ1-4; the D gene is possibly TRBD1 (6 bases). Germline-derived CDR1 and CDR2 are MNHEY and SMNVEV (reference sequence). The CDR3 runs 13 residues. Trimming took 3 bases from V and 12 from J, leaving 14 bases between them. The CDR3: CASSFQTGRELFF. CDR3 sequence (DNA): TGTGCCAGCAGTTTCCAGACAGGACGTGAACTGTTTTTT.